The clone carrying this T cell receptor beta chain was seen only a few times. The antigen is undetermined. CDR1 is SGHKS, CDR2 YYEKEE, per germline (reference sequence). The CDR3 extends over 16 amino acids. V shed 4 bases and J 2 bases; nucleotides not matched to a gene: 5. Researchers built TCR beta libraries using quantitative 5'-RACE with molecular barcodes. TCRdb fed the 5' RACE reads into MiXCR, producing one record per CDR3 protein. The sample carries about 130,000 distinct CDR3 sequences, 7% to 8% recorded once. The data are from a study of CD8 T cells in ankylosing spondylitis. Notes on the study in general: Disease-linked clones bore a CD8+ phenotype, appearing relatively rarely in peripheral blood. Clones tied to disease were said to be significantly enriched in matched ankylosing spondylitis synovial fluid. Among TCR beta sequences, a motif of several highly homologous variants appeared characteristic of ankylosing spondylitis blood.

The clonotype comes from a female donor with ankylosing spondylitis or in good health (not recorded which). The chain links TRBV5-5 to TRBJ2-3; 12 nucleotides agree with TRBD2. The sample was blood, either unsorted or a sorted T cell fraction (not recorded which). The CDR3 loop reads CASSPGLAGLTDTQYF. The CDR3 region has the DNA TGTGCCAGCAGCCCAGGACTAGCGGGGCTCACAGATACGCAGTATTTT.